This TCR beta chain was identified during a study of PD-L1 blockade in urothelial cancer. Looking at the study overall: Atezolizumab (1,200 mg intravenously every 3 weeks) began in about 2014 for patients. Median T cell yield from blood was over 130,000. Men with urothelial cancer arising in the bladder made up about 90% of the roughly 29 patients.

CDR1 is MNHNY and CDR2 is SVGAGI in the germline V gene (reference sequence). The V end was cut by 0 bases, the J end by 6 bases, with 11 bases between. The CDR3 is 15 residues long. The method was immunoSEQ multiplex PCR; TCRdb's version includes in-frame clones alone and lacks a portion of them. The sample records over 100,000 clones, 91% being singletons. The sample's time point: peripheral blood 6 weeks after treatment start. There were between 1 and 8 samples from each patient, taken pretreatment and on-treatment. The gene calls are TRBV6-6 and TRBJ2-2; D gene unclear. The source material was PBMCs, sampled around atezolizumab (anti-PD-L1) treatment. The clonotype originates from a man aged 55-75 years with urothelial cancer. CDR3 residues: CASSYSSPPPGELFF. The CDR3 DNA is TGTGCCAGCAGTTACTCGAGCCCCCCTCCCGGGGAGCTGTTTTTT.